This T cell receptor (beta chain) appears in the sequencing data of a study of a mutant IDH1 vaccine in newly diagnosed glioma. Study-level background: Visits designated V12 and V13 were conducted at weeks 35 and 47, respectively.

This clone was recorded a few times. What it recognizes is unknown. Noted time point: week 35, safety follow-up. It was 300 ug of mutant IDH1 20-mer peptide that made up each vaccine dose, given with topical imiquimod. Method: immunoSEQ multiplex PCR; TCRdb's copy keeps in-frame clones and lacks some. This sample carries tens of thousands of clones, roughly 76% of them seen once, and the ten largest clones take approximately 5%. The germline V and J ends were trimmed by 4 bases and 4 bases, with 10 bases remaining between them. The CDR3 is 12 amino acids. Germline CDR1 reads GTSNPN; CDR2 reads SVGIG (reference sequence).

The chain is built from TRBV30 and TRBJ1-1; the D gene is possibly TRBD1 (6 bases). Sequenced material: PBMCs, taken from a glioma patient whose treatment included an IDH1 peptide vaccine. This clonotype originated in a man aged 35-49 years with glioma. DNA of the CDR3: TGTGCCTGGAATGGGGGCACCACTGAAGCTTTCTTT. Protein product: CAWNGGTTEAFF.